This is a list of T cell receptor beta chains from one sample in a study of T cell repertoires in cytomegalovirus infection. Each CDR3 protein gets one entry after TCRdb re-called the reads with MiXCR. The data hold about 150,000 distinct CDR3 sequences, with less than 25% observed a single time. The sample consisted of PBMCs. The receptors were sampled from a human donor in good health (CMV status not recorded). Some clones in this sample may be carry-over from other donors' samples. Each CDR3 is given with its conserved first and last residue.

CDR3aa: CASSLWSGGIGNQPQHF
j_gene: TRBJ1-5
v_gene: TRBV5-6

CDR3aa: CASSPGQLEAFF
j_gene: TRBJ1-1
v_gene: TRBV4-1

CDR3aa: CASSYSILAGSYEQYF
j_gene: TRBJ2-7
v_gene: TRBV6-5

CDR3aa: CASSLRKAYEQYF
j_gene: TRBJ2-7
v_gene: TRBV28

CDR3aa: CASSLMPVTDTQYF
j_gene: TRBJ2-3
v_gene: TRBV7-2

CDR3aa: CASSLREGVGYSNQPQHF
j_gene: TRBJ1-5
v_gene: TRBV28

CDR3aa: CASSLLAGSYEQYF
j_gene: TRBJ2-7
v_gene: TRBV13

CDR3aa: CASSSSRKQADTQYF
j_gene: TRBJ2-3
v_gene: TRBV28

CDR3aa: CASSLDEGPSYEQYF
j_gene: TRBJ2-7
v_gene: TRBV5-1

CDR3aa: CATSGTGEQFF
j_gene: TRBJ2-1
v_gene: TRBV24-1

CDR3aa: CASSLSQGQPQHF
j_gene: TRBJ1-5
v_gene: TRBV7-2

CDR3aa: CATAAGNSYNEQFF
j_gene: TRBJ2-1
v_gene: TRBV15

CDR3aa: CASSFLPGVNQPQHF
j_gene: TRBJ1-5
v_gene: TRBV5-1

CDR3aa: CASSKTQGGGETQYF
j_gene: TRBJ2-5
v_gene: TRBV12-3/TRBV12-4

CDR3aa: CASSSPWLADEDTQYF
j_gene: TRBJ2-3
v_gene: TRBV28

CDR3aa: CASSEDFDQPQHF
j_gene: TRBJ1-5
v_gene: TRBV2

CDR3aa: CASSFPQGTEAFF
j_gene: TRBJ1-1
v_gene: TRBV7-6

CDR3aa: CASTPGTVNTGELFF
j_gene: TRBJ2-2
v_gene: TRBV12-3/TRBV12-4

CDR3aa: CASSYSDSYNEQFF
j_gene: TRBJ2-1
v_gene: TRBV5-1

CDR3aa: CASSFSTGPEAFF
j_gene: TRBJ1-1
v_gene: TRBV12-3/TRBV12-4

CDR3aa: CASSLAAGTRGYTF
j_gene: TRBJ1-2
v_gene: TRBV7-4

CDR3aa: CASSFLGGGNEKLFF
j_gene: TRBJ1-4
v_gene: TRBV28

CDR3aa: CASSQAGGNSPLHF
j_gene: TRBJ1-6
v_gene: TRBV4-1

CDR3aa: CASSEGSNSYEQYF
j_gene: TRBJ2-7
v_gene: TRBV2

CDR3aa: CSAVNRVGTDTQYF
j_gene: TRBJ2-3
v_gene: TRBV20-1